Given below is one TCR beta chain in context. These data come from a study of blood T cell repertoires in COVID-19. Looking at the study overall: T cells, B-cell-depleted T cells, or PBMCs provided the cDNA or gDNA that served as material.

In the original analysis: Using reference gene primer amplification, nucleated cell counts were estimated. This table comes from immunoSEQ multiplex PCR, and its TCRdb copy is limited to in-frame clones, with some not included. V and J calls and clone size come straight from that table; D and trimming were deduced from the DNA. Of tens of thousands of clones detected, about 86% appear once; the ten largest clones hold about 5%. The sequenced material came from peripheral blood. The clonotype comes from a woman between 65 and 79 years old with active COVID-19.

Written as DNA, the CDR3 is TGTGCCAGCTCACCAGAATACCAGGGTCTTTCACCCCTCCACTTT. Translated, it gives CASSPEYQGLSPLHF. The chain carries TRBV18 and TRBJ1-6; D may be TRBD1 (5 bases). Trimming removed 2 bases from V and 9 bases from J, with 14 bases in between. There are 15 residues in the CDR3. CDR1 KGHSH and CDR2 LQKENI come from the germline V gene.